These T cell receptor beta chains were read from a single sample in a study of regulatory T cells in long-lasting Graves disease. TCRdb re-analysed the multiplex PCR reads in MiXCR, keeping a single row per CDR3 protein. The sample has 450,000 to 700,000 distinct CDR3 sequences; about 14% are singletons. The sample was also reused in another study, on T cells in Graves' hyperthyroidism and ophthalmopathy.

The specimen comprised peripheral blood mononuclear cells (PBMCs), sampled at new diagnosis, from a patient treated with antithyroid drugs. The source is a man under 40 with Graves disease. Both conserved end residues are part of each CDR3. A D gene is named only where the DNA matches it firmly. The listing skips clone size in some rows; elsewhere it reads once, few, many or a size class.

V	size	J	D	DNA	CDR3
TRBV18	few	TRBJ2-1	NA	TGTGCCAGCTCACCCCCCTCGTCTAATGAGCAGTTCTTC	CASSPPSSNEQFF
TRBV7-3	many	TRBJ2-1	TRBD1	TGTGCCAGCAGCTTTCCGGGACAGGGCTACAATGAGCAGTTCTTC	CASSFPGQGYNEQFF
TRBV7-2	few	TRBJ2-7	NA	TGTGCCAGCAGCCAGCGACAGGTACTCACCTACGAGCAGTACTTC	CASSQRQVLTYEQYF
TRBV20-1	few	TRBJ1-5	NA	TGCAGTGCTAGAGATGCTACAGGGCCCAATCAGCCCCAGCATTTT	CSARDATGPNQPQHF
TRBV2	many	TRBJ2-7	TRBD1	TGTGCCAGCAGTGTCCACAGGGGTGGCTACGAGCAGTACTTC	CASSVHRGGYEQYF
TRBV3-1	NA	TRBJ2-1	NA	TGTGCCAGCAGCCAAGGCCTAGTTCCCTACAATGAGCAGTTCTTC	CASSQGLVPYNEQFF
TRBV12-5	many	TRBJ2-7	NA	TGTGCTAGTGGCCATCCATCCTACGAGCAGTACTTC	CASGHPSYEQYF
TRBV5-1	many	TRBJ2-7	NA	TGCGCCAGCAGCTCCCCCAACCGGGACCCAACCTACGAGCAGTACTTC	CASSSPNRDPTYEQYF
TRBV24-1	NA	TRBJ2-7	NA	TGTGCCACCAGTGACGGGGGCCGCACCTACGAGCAGTACTTC	CATSDGGRTYEQYF
TRBV24-1	many	TRBJ2-7	TRBD2	TGTGCCACCAGTGATAGCAGCGGGGGCGAGCAGTACTTC	CATSDSSGGEQYF
TRBV27	many	TRBJ2-5	NA	TGTGCCAGCAAGGATCAGTTGGGAGAGACCCAGTACTTC	CASKDQLGETQYF
TRBV6-4	NA	TRBJ2-5	NA	TGTGCCAGCAGTGCTGGGGTGCAAGAGACCCAGTACTTC	CASSAGVQETQYF
TRBV28	many	TRBJ2-7	NA	TGTGCCAGCAGTTTATCGGGGCGGGACCCCGCCTGGTACGAGCAGTACTTC	CASSLSGRDPAWYEQYF
TRBV6-1	many	TRBJ2-7	TRBD1	TGTGCCAGCGGGGACAGGGAGGCATACGAGCAGTACTTC	CASGDREAYEQYF
TRBV6-1	NA	TRBJ2-3	TRBD2	TGTGCCAGCAGTACATTCGTAGCGGGAGGGTACACAGATACGCAGTATTTT	CASSTFVAGGYTDTQYF
TRBV12-3/TRBV12-4	few	TRBJ2-5	NA	TGTGCCAGCAGTTTTTACAGGCGGGGACTGTACCCCGCCACCCAGTACTTC	CASSFYRRGLYPATQYF